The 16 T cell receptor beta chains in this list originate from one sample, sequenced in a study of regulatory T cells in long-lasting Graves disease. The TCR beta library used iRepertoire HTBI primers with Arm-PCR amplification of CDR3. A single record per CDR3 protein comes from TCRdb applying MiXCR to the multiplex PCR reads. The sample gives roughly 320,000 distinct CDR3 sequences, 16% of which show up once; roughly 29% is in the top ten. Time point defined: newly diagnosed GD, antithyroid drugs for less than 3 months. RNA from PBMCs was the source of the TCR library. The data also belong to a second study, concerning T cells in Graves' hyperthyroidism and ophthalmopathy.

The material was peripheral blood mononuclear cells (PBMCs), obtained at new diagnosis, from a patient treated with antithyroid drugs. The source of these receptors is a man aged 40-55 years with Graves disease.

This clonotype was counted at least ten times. The CDR3 protein is CSAGQGIAQPQHF. The CDR3, as DNA: TGCAGTGCTGGACAGGGGATCGCTCAGCCCCAGCATTTT. This rearrangement joins TRBV20-1 to TRBJ1-5; 9 nucleotides line up with TRBD1. CDR1 is DFQATT, CDR2 SNEGSKA, per germline (reference sequence). Losses at the gene ends were 5 bases for V and 6 bases for J; bases not matched to a gene: 5. The CDR3 runs 13 residues.

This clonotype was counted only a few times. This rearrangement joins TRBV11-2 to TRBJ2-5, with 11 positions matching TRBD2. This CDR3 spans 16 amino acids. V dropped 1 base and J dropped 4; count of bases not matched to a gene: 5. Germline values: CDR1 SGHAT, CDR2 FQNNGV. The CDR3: CASSLGFSGGGETQYF. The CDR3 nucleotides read TGTGCCAGCAGCTTAGGGTTTAGCGGGGGGGGAGAGACCCAGTACTTC.

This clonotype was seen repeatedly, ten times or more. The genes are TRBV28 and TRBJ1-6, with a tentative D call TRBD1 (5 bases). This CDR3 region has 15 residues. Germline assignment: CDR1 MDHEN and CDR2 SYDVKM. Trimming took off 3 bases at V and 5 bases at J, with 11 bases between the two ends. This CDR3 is CASSLQGRDNSPLHF. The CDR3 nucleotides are TGTGCCAGCAGTTTGCAGGGCCGGGATAATTCACCCCTCCACTTT.

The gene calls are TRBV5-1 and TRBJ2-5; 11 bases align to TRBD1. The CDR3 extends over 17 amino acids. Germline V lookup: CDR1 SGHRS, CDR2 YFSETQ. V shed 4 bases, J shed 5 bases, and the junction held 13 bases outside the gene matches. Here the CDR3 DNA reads TGCGCCAGCAGCACCTCGAGGACAGGGGGCACTCGGGAGACCCAGTACTTC. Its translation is CASSTSRTGGTRETQYF. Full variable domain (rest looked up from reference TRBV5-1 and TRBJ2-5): KAGVTQTPRYLIKTRGQQVTLSCSPISGHRSVSWYQQTPGQGLQFLFEYFSETQRNKGNFPGRFSGRQFSNSRSEMNVSTLELGDSALYLCASSTSRTGGTRETQYFGPGTRLLVL.

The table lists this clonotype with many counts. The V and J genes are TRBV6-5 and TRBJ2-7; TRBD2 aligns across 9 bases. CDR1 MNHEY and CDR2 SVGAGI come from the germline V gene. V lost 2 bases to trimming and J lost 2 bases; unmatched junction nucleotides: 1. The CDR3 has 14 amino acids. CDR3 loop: CASSYRTSAYEQYF. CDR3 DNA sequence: TGTGCCAGCAGTTACCGGACTAGCGCCTACGAGCAGTACTTC.

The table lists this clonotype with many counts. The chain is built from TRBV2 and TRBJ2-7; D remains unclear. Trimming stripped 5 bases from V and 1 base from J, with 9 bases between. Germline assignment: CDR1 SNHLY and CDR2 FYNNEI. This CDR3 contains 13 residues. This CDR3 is CASSRQPSYEQYF. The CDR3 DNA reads TGTGCCAGCAGTAGACAACCATCCTACGAGCAGTACTTC.

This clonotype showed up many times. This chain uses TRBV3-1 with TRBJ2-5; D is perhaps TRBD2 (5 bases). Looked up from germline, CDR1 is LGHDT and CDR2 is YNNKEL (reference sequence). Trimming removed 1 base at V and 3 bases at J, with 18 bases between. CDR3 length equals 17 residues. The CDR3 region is CASSQGAYGGKKETQYF. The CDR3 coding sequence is TGTGCCAGCAGCCAAGGAGCATACGGAGGAAAAAAAGAGACCCAGTACTTC.

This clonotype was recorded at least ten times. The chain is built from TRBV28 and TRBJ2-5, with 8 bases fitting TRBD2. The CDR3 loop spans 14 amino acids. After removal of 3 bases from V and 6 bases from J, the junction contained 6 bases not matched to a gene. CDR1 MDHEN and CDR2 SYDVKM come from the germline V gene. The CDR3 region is CASSFSGGRQTQYF. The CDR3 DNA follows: TGTGCCAGCAGTTTCTCGGGGGGGAGACAGACCCAGTACTTC.

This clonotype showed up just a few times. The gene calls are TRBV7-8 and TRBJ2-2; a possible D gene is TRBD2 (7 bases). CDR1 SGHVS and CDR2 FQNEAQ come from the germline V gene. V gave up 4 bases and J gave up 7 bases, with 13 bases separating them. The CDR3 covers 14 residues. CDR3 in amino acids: CASSWGGLGGELFF. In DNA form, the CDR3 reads TGTGCCAGCAGCTGGGGGGGCTTAGGCGGGGAGCTGTTTTTT.

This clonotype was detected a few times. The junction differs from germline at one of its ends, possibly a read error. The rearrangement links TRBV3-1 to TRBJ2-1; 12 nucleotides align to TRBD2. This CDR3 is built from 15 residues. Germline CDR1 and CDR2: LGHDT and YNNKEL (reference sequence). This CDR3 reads CASSLGLAGYNGQFF. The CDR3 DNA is TGTGCCAGCAGCCTTGGACTAGCGGGATACAATGGGCAGTTCTTC.

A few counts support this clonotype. Written as DNA, the CDR3 is TGTGCCAGCAGCCCCCAGGGGTTATCCTACGAGCAGTACTTC. Residues: CASSPQGLSYEQYF. The chain combines TRBV12-3 or TRBV12-4 with TRBJ2-1, with D maybe TRBD1 (6 bases). The end of the DNA is better explained by TRBJ2-7, so the J call may be wrong. The CDR3 length is 14 residues.

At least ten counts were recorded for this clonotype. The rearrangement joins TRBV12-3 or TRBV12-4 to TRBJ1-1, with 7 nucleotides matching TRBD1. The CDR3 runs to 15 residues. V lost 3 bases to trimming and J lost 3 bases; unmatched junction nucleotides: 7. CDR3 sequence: CASSFYRGSDTEAFF. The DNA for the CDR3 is TGTGCCAGCAGTTTTTACAGGGGATCGGACACTGAAGCTTTCTTT.

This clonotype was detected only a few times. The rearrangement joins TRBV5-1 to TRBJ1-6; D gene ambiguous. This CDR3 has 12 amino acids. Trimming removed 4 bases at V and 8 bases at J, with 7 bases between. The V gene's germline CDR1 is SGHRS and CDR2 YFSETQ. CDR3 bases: TGCGCCAGCAGCCAAGGTGATTCACCCCTCCACTTT. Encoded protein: CASSQGDSPLHF. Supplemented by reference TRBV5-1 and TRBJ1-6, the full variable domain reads KAGVTQTPRYLIKTRGQQVTLSCSPISGHRSVSWYQQTPGQGLQFLFEYFSETQRNKGNFPGRFSGRQFSNSRSEMNVSTLELGDSALYLCASSQGDSPLHFGNGTRLTVT.

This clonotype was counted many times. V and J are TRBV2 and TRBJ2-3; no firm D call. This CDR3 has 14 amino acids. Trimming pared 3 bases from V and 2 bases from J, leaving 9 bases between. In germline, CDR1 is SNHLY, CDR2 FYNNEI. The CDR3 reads CASSENGSTDTQYF. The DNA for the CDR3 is TGTGCCAGCAGTGAGAACGGATCCACAGATACGCAGTATTTT.

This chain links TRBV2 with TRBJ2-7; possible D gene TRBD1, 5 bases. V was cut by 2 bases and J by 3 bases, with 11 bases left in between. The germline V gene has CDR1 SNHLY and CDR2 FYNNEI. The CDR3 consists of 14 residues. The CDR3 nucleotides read TGTGCCAGCAGTGAACAGGGTACCTTCTACGAGCAGTACTTC. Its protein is CASSEQGTFYEQYF.

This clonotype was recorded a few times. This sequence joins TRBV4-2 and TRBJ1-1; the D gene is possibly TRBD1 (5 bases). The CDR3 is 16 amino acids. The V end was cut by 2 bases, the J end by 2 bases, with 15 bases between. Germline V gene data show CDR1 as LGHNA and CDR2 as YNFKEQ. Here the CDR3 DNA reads TGTGCCAGCAGCCAACCCGAGGGACGGGGCAACACTGAAGCTTTCTTT. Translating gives CASSQPEGRGNTEAFF.